The 30 T cell receptor beta chains below come from one sample, sequenced in a study of blood T cell repertoires in COVID-19. Repertoires were generated with immunoSEQ multiplex PCR, while TCRdb's copy carries only in-frame clones and drops some. The sample yields approximately 250,000 clones, 70% to 90% seen once. The sequenced sample was PBMCs or T cells enriched from blood (not recorded which). These receptors all come from a woman in her forties or fifties with acute COVID-19.

This clone was observed a few times. V and J are TRBV10-2 and TRBJ1-2, with a weak D call TRBD1 (5 bases). V lost 8 bases and J 4 bases, leaving 11 bases between the germline ends. Per germline, CDR1 WSHSY and CDR2 SAAADI. CDR3 length equals 12 residues. The CDR3 is CASGSGIYGYTF. The CDR3 DNA reads as TGCGCCAGCGGGTCAGGGATCTATGGCTACACCTTC.

The J gene is TRBJ2-7, the V gene TRBV23-1; D not resolved. TRBV23-1 is an ORF for which the function is uncertain. V lost 2 bases, J lost 2 bases, and 10 bases lay in between. The CDR3 consists of 14 residues. The CDR3 DNA sequence: TGCGCCAGCAGTCAACGGGTCCTGACCTACGAGCAGTACTTC. Its protein product is CASSQRVLTYEQYF.

The chain has TRBV10-3 and TRBJ1-1; tentatively, D is TRBD1 (5 bases). Trimming stripped 10 bases from V and 3 bases from J, with 30 bases between. The CDR3 consists of 18 residues. The V gene's germline CDR1 is ENHRY and CDR2 SYGVKD. For the CDR3, the DNA is TGTGCCACGTTAACAACTGGCGATTGGGGGGTCAGAGACACTGAAGCTTTCTTT. Its protein product is CATLTTGDWGVRDTEAFF.

This clone appeared once. The chain carries TRBV6-5 and TRBJ1-2; D remains unclear. V was pared by 2 bases and J by 4 bases, with 5 bases between. Germline CDR1 is MNHEY and CDR2 is SVGAGI. The CDR3 extends over 12 amino acids. DNA for the CDR3: TGTGCCAGCAGTTACGGGAGCTATGGCTACACCTTC. Protein sequence: CASSYGSYGYTF.

J is TRBJ2-1 and V is TRBV27, with a possible D match to TRBD2 (6 bases). The length of the CDR3 is 16 residues. The germline V gene encodes CDR1 MNHEY and CDR2 SMNVEV (reference sequence). V was pared by 2 bases and J by 1 base, with 12 bases between. CDR3 coding DNA: TGTGCCAGCAGTTTAAGTTCCCTAGCGTCCTACAATGAGCAGTTCTTC. Its translation: CASSLSSLASYNEQFF.

The V gene is TRBV19, the J gene TRBJ1-5; TRBD1 matches 8 bases. CDR3 length equals 14 residues. The V gene end was trimmed by 7 bases and the J gene end by 7 bases; junction bases not matched to a gene: 9. CDR1 is LNHDA, CDR2 SQIVND, per germline (reference sequence). CDR3 coding DNA: TGTGCCAGTACAGGGACAGGCTCCGGGCAGCCCCAGCATTTT. Translated: CASTGTGSGQPQHF.

This clone was seen once. The gene calls are TRBV4-3 and TRBJ1-1; D is unclear. The CDR3 has 13 amino acids. CDR1 and CDR2 from the germline V gene are LGHNA and YSLEER. V lost 4 bases and J lost 6, with 12 bases in between. The CDR3 DNA reads as TGCGCCAGCAGCCGAGATTTACGGGCTGAAGCTTTCTTT. This gives the protein CASSRDLRAEAFF.

This clone was detected only once. The gene calls are TRBV4-3 and TRBJ1-2; 11 bases map to TRBD1. The CDR3 runs 17 residues. The germline V gene has CDR1 LGHNA and CDR2 YSLEER. After removal of 0 bases from V and 5 bases from J, the junction contained 8 bases not matched to a gene. CDR3 loop: CASSQDLGQGARYGYTF. The CDR3 bases are TGCGCCAGCAGCCAAGATTTAGGACAGGGGGCGAGGTATGGCTACACCTTC.

To note about this clone: The same CDR3 arises from other DNA sequences in this sample as well. J is TRBJ1-1 and V is TRBV5-1; tentative D call: TRBD1 (6 bases). The V end was cut by 3 bases, the J end by 2 bases, with 11 bases between. Germline loops: CDR1 SGHRS, CDR2 YFSETQ. This CDR3 comprises 14 residues. DNA for the CDR3: TGCGCCAGCAGCTCCCAGGGGAGTAACACTGAAGCTTTCTTT. Translating gives CASSSQGSNTEAFF.

The chain carries TRBV19 and TRBJ2-6; 9 bases align to TRBD1. J gave up 0 bases and V 7 bases, and 4 bases lay outside the gene matches. The germline V gene encodes CDR1 LNHDA and CDR2 SQIVND (reference sequence). This CDR3 spans 16 amino acids. The CDR3 here is CASTRDRVSGANVLTF. CDR3 coding DNA: TGTGCCAGTACCCGGGACAGGGTCTCTGGGGCCAACGTCCTGACTTTC. Variable domain in full (rest from reference TRBV19 and TRBJ2-6): DGGITQSPKYLFRKEGQNVTLSCEQNLNHDAMYWYRQDPGQGLRLIYYSQIVNDFQKGDIAEGYSVSREKKESFPLTVTSAQKNPTAFYLCASTRDRVSGANVLTFGAGSRLTVL.

This chain links TRBV6-5 with TRBJ1-6, with D perhaps matching TRBD1 (5 bases). The CDR3 is 15 residues long. Trimming stripped 3 bases from V and 10 bases from J, with 16 bases between. Germline lookup yields CDR1 MNHEY and CDR2 SVGAGI. In DNA form, the CDR3 reads TGTGCCAGCAGTTATGGGGGGACGTCTAACTCACCCCTCCACTTT. Residues: CASSYGGTSNSPLHF.

This sequence joins TRBV6-5 and TRBJ2-7, with 8 nucleotides matching TRBD1. V lost 2 bases to trimming and J lost 6 bases; unmatched junction nucleotides: 9. Germline CDR1 is MNHEY and CDR2 is SVGAGI. CDR3 length equals 15 residues. CDR3 nucleotide sequence: TGTGCCAGCAGTTACCAGACAGGGGACTTGGTCGAGCAGTACTTC. This sequence encodes CASSYQTGDLVEQYF.

This clone was seen more than once but under ten times. The V gene is TRBV10-2, the J gene TRBJ1-2; D remains ambiguous. Trimming pared 6 bases from V and 6 bases from J, leaving 11 bases between. Germline V lookup: CDR1 WSHSY, CDR2 SAAADI. This CDR3 contains 12 residues. Here the CDR3 reads CASRYRPDGYTF. Here the CDR3 DNA reads TGCGCCAGCAGGTATCGCCCGGATGGCTACACCTTC.

CDR3 DNA: TGTGCCAGCTTAATGGACAGCTCCTACGAGCAGTACTTC. Its protein is CASLMDSSYEQYF. The V and J genes are TRBV6-5 and TRBJ2-7, with a tentative D call TRBD1 (6 bases). The CDR3 contains 13 residues. V shed 8 bases and J shed 0 bases, with 11 bases lying between them. Per the germline V gene, CDR1 is MNHEY and CDR2 is SVGAGI.

This chain connects TRBV27 to TRBJ1-5; 7 positions agree with TRBD1. V trimming: 8 bases; J trimming: 0 bases; junction bases outside the gene matches: 7. The CDR3 is 15 amino acids. Germline V gene lookup returns CDR1 MNHEY and CDR2 SMNVEV (reference sequence). The CDR3 protein is CASSGQTNSNQPQHF. DNA for the CDR3: TGTGCCAGCTCGGGACAGACAAATAGCAATCAGCCCCAGCATTTT.

V is TRBV6-2 or TRBV6-3 and J is TRBJ2-5, with unresolved D. CDR3 length: 13 amino acids. The V gene lost 5 bases and the J gene lost 7 bases, with 14 bases spanning the gap. Per germline, CDR1 MNHEY and CDR2 SVGEGT. The CDR3 here is CASSTLSPGTQYF. The CDR3 DNA follows: TGTGCCAGCAGTACCTTGTCCCCGGGGACCCAGTACTTC.

The CDR3 here is CASQDRADQPQHF. CDR3 nucleotide sequence: TGTGCCAGTCAAGACAGGGCCGATCAGCCCCAGCATTTT. The chain combines TRBV19 with TRBJ1-5; the match to TRBD1 covers 7 bases. This CDR3 contains 13 residues. With 8 bases clipped from V and 5 bases from J, the junction kept 6 bases outside the gene matches. The germline gives CDR1 LNHDA, CDR2 SQIVND (reference sequence).

V usage is TRBV18 and J usage is TRBJ1-2, with 12 bases fitting TRBD1. The germline CDR1 and CDR2 sequences are KGHSH and LQKENI. This CDR3 has 16 amino acids. The ends lost 3 bases at V and 6 bases at J; junction bases unmatched: 8. This chain's CDR3 is CASSPVSGQGANGYTF. For the CDR3, the DNA is TGTGCCAGCTCACCCGTATCGGGACAGGGGGCGAATGGCTACACCTTC. The whole variable domain, filled in from reference TRBV18 and TRBJ1-2, reads NAGVMQNPRHLVRRRGQEARLRCSPMKGHSHVYWYRQLPEEGLKFMVYLQKENIIDESGMPKERFSAEFPKEGPSILRIQQVVRGDSAAYFCASSPVSGQGANGYTFGSGTRLTVV.

As DNA, the CDR3 is TGTGCCTGGGACAGGGCTAACTATGGCTACACCTTC. This codes for CAWDRANYGYTF. J is TRBJ1-2 and V is TRBV30, with 7 bases aligning to TRBD1. CDR1 is GTSNPN, CDR2 SVGIG, per germline (reference sequence). The CDR3 is 12 residues long. V dropped 5 bases and J dropped 0; count of bases not matched to a gene: 0.

The table lists this clone with a few counts. The CDR3 sequence: CASSPGTGYADTQYF. CDR3 coding DNA: TGTGCCAGCAGCCCGGGGACAGGGTACGCAGATACGCAGTATTTT. The rearrangement joins TRBV5-4 to TRBJ2-3; TRBD1 matches 9 bases. The CDR3 has 15 amino acids. With V trimmed by 4 bases and J by 4 bases, 7 bases remained unmatched. In germline, CDR1 is SGHNT, CDR2 YYREEE (reference sequence).

This clone was detected only a few times. The V and J genes are TRBV7-8 and TRBJ2-2; D may be TRBD2 (5 bases). The CDR3 runs to 16 residues. With 0 bases removed from V and 0 bases from J, the gap between germline ends came to 8 bases. CDR1 and CDR2 from the germline V gene are SGHVS and FQNEAQ. The CDR3 reads CASSLAVTTNTGELFF. The CDR3 DNA reads as TGTGCCAGCAGCTTAGCAGTGACTACGAACACCGGGGAGCTGTTTTTT.

This chain uses TRBV7-9 with TRBJ1-4; a possible D gene is TRBD1 (5 bases). Germline CDR1 reads SEHNR; CDR2 reads FQNEAQ (reference sequence). Trimming took off 11 bases at V and 8 bases at J, with 21 bases between the two ends. This CDR3 contains 14 residues. CDR3 residues: CAASRGGALEKLFF. The CDR3 DNA reads as TGTGCCGCCTCCCGTGGTGGGGCTTTGGAAAAACTGTTTTTT.

The chain joins TRBV7-3 to TRBJ1-2; 7 nucleotides align to TRBD1. The CDR3 extends over 14 amino acids. Germline values: CDR1 SGHTA, CDR2 FQGTGA. V was clipped by 5 bases and J by 8 bases; unmatched bases: 11. The CDR3 loop is CASSLAGGLGGYTF. The CDR3 DNA follows: TGTGCCAGCAGCCTAGCAGGGGGACTGGGCGGCTACACCTTC.

This clone appeared once. V is TRBV5-3 and J is TRBJ1-1; the match to TRBD1 covers 8 bases. TRBV5-3 is an ORF, and what it does is uncertain. The CDR3 runs to 14 residues. V lost 4 bases and J lost 4; bases outside the gene matches: 6. In DNA, the CDR3 is TGTGCCAGAAGCCCCAGGGGGCTAAGCACTGAAGCTTTCTTT. This codes for CARSPRGLSTEAFF.

The chain has TRBV30 and TRBJ1-5, with a possible D match to TRBD1 (5 bases). The germline V gene has CDR1 GTSNPN and CDR2 SVGIG (reference sequence). Deletions cut 2 bases from V and 7 bases from J, with 12 bases between. This CDR3 is built from 13 residues. The CDR3 region has the DNA TGTGCCTGGAGTCCTCAGGGAGGCCAGCCCCAGCATTTT. It encodes CAWSPQGGQPQHF.

This clone was seen only once. This rearrangement joins TRBV9 to TRBJ2-5; the match to TRBD2 covers 8 bases. The CDR3 is 14 amino acids. Trimming took 3 bases from V and 5 from J; bases not matched to a gene: 6. CDR1 and CDR2 (germline): SGDLS, YYNGEE. The CDR3 loop reads CASSAGTRRETQYF. CDR3 DNA sequence: TGTGCCAGCAGCGCCGGGACTAGGCGCGAGACCCAGTACTTC.

The chain combines TRBV2 with TRBJ1-3; 7 nucleotides align to TRBD1. V dropped 6 bases and J dropped 1; count of bases not matched to a gene: 3. Germline V gives CDR1 SNHLY, CDR2 FYNNEI. CDR3 size: 14 residues. The CDR3 DNA is TGTGCCAGCAGCTCGACAGGGTCTGGAAACACCATATATTTT. This translates into CASSSTGSGNTIYF.

The rearrangement joins TRBV18 to TRBJ1-2; 10 bases map to TRBD1. Germline assignment: CDR1 KGHSH and CDR2 LQKENI. After removal of 5 bases from V and 5 bases from J, the junction contained 2 bases not matched to a gene. This CDR3 has 13 amino acids. CDR3 coding DNA: TGTGCCAGCTCAACGGACAGGGGGTATGGCTACACCTTC. This codes for CASSTDRGYGYTF.

The chain recombines TRBV5-4 with TRBJ2-2; 9 nucleotides match TRBD2. V gave up 4 bases and J gave up 0 bases; unmatched junction bases: 7. Germline V gene data show CDR1 as SGHNT and CDR2 as YYREEE (reference sequence). The CDR3 extends over 17 amino acids. The CDR3 reads CASSPSGGRSNTGELFF. As DNA, the CDR3 is TGTGCCAGCAGCCCGAGCGGGGGGCGATCGAACACCGGGGAGCTGTTTTTT. Based on the CDR3 plus reference TRBV5-4 and TRBJ2-2, the full variable domain is ETGVTQSPTHLIKTRGQQVTLRCSSQSGHNTVSWYQQALGQGPQFIFQYYREEENGRGNFPPRFSGLQFPNYSSELNVNALELDDSALYLCASSPSGGRSNTGELFFGEGSRLTVL.

The CDR3 sequence: CASTQTGKGTEAFF. The CDR3 bases are TGTGCCAGCACCCAGACAGGGAAGGGCACTGAAGCTTTCTTT. The chain combines TRBV6-5 with TRBJ1-1; 7 bases are a match to TRBD1. This CDR3 contains 14 residues. The germline CDR1 and CDR2 sequences are MNHEY and SVGAGI. The junction had 9 bases not matched to a gene; V was cut back by 7 bases and J by 4 bases.